This T cell receptor (beta chain) is from a study of cytomegalovirus exposure and HLA in healthy donors. The overall study: Genotyping showed around 80% of 350 to 400 donors falling in the Caucasian-associated ancestry cluster.

This clone has just one count. No antigen is known for it. The germline V gene encodes CDR1 MNHEY and CDR2 SVGAGI. The CDR3 contains 15 residues. Deletions cut 7 bases from V and 1 base from J, with 13 bases between. With 60 Vbeta and 13 Jbeta primers, the PCR was carried out. Here immunoSEQ multiplex PCR was the method, and the copy in TCRdb shows in-frame clones only, minus some. Counted here are over 150,000 clones, about four fifths occurring once; the ten biggest clones make up about 8.3%. General observations from the study: As was reported, the HLA-A and HLA-B alleles of most subjects were accurately predicted from TCR beta sequences. Later analysis showed most CMV-associated TCR beta chains appearing HLA-restricted. HLA allele associations emerged for about 18,000 TCR beta sequences in a later analysis, at 0.05 false discovery rate.

Sequencing was done on a sample of PBMCs. The chain links TRBV6-5 to TRBJ1-4, with D unresolved. The origin of this receptor is a man younger than 45 in good health and CMV-seropositive. The DNA of the CDR3 is TGTGCCAGCACCTGGTGGGGAGGAACTAATGAAAAACTGTTTTTT. Residues: CASTWWGGTNEKLFF.